Listed here are 18 T cell receptor beta chains from one sample, sequenced in a study of T cells in Graves' hyperthyroidism and ophthalmopathy. RNA transcripts gave rise to amplified TCR beta CDR3 regions. A first-round RT-PCR of the TCR CDR3 used the HTBI primer set. Each CDR3 protein is one row after TCRdb ran MiXCR on the multiplex PCR reads. Of fewer than 700,000 distinct CDR3 sequences listed, about 16% are singletons. Sequencing input: blood. Receptors originate from a woman younger than 45 with Graves' hyperthyroidism.

The sample holds one count of this clonotype. J is TRBJ1-1 and V is TRBV7-3; the D gene is possibly TRBD1 (6 bases). Between the trimmed V and J ends, which lost 7 bases and 4 bases, there was a span of 16 bases. The CDR3 covers 14 residues. From germline, CDR1 is SGHTA and CDR2 FQGTGA. CDR3 bases: TGTGCCAGCAACCTTACAGGGACGGTCACTGAAGCTTTCTTT. It is translated as CASNLTGTVTEAFF.

The chain employs TRBV12-3 or TRBV12-4 and TRBJ2-2; D may match TRBD1 or TRBD2 (5 bases each). The CDR3 is 13 residues long. The V end lost 7 bases, the J end lost 5 bases, and 11 bases lay between the germline ends. In nucleotides, the CDR3 is TGTGCCAGCACCCAGAGGGGTACCGGGGAGCTGTTTTTT. Amino acid sequence: CASTQRGTGELFF.

This clonotype was counted only a few times. The gene calls are TRBV7-2 and TRBJ2-2; D gene uncertain. Looked up from germline, CDR1 is SGHTA and CDR2 is FQGNSA. This CDR3 contains 12 residues. V was clipped by 4 bases and J by 5 bases, with 5 bases between them. The CDR3 DNA sequence: TGTGCCAGCAGCTGGATTACCGGGGAGCTGTTTTTT. The encoded protein is CASSWITGELFF.

This clonotype was observed many times. This rearrangement joins TRBV6-1 to TRBJ2-7; no clear D gene. The CDR3 is made up of 11 amino acids. Trimming shortened V by 2 bases and J by 5 bases, and 4 bases separated the two germline ends. Germline V gene lookup returns CDR1 MNHNS and CDR2 SASEGT. The CDR3 reads CASSELDEQYF. In DNA form, the CDR3 reads TGTGCCAGCAGTGAACTCGACGAGCAGTACTTC.

The rearrangement links TRBV28 to TRBJ2-1, with D unresolved. The CDR3 totals 14 residues. The germline V gene has CDR1 MDHEN and CDR2 SYDVKM. Trimming took off 1 base at V and 3 bases at J, with 7 bases between the two ends. CDR3 coding DNA: TGTGCCAGCAGTTTATACAGTCTCTACAATGAGCAGTTCTTC. It translates to CASSLYSLYNEQFF.

This clonotype appeared a few times. The chain carries TRBV20-1 and TRBJ1-2, with D possibly matching TRBD1 (5 bases). The CDR3 sequence is 12 residues long. Germline CDR1 DFQATT, CDR2 SNEGSKA (reference sequence). CDR3 amino acids: CSVPGGDYGYTF. In DNA form, the CDR3 reads TGCAGCGTCCCTGGGGGTGACTATGGCTACACCTTC.

This clonotype occurred many times. J is TRBJ1-6 and V is TRBV28, with 8 bases aligning to TRBD1. CDR1 and CDR2 from the germline V gene are MDHEN and SYDVKM. J was trimmed by 2 bases and V by 6 bases; bases with no gene match: 6. CDR3 size: 16 residues. The CDR3 reads CASRFTGGTYNSPLHF. CDR3 bases: TGTGCCAGCAGGTTTACAGGGGGGACCTATAATTCACCCCTCCACTTT.

The chain has TRBV5-1 and TRBJ2-2; tentative D call: TRBD1 (6 bases). This CDR3 comprises 17 residues. Germline V gives CDR1 SGHRS, CDR2 YFSETQ. With 2 bases removed from V and 6 bases from J, the gap between germline ends came to 20 bases. CDR3 nucleotides: TGCGCCAGCAGCTTCGGGGCTTTAAACAGGGTCGCCGGGGAGCTGTTTTTT. Protein product: CASSFGALNRVAGELFF.

This clonotype was observed many times. The genes are TRBV28 and TRBJ1-2; the D gene is possibly TRBD1 (5 bases). The CDR3 runs to 13 residues. CDR1 MDHEN and CDR2 SYDVKM come from the germline V gene. V was pared by 6 bases and J by 4 bases, with 12 bases between. The CDR3 sequence is CASSIDSSYGYTF. The CDR3 DNA reads TGTGCCAGCAGCATCGACAGTTCCTATGGCTACACCTTC.

This clonotype showed up many times. V and J are TRBV19 and TRBJ1-3, with D hard to call. This CDR3 is 14 amino acids long. The germline V and J ends were trimmed by 8 bases and 3 bases, with 14 bases remaining between them. Looked up from germline, CDR1 is LNHDA and CDR2 is SQIVND (reference sequence). The DNA for the CDR3 is TGTGCCAGTGCCGCCGATTCGCTTGGAAACACCATATATTTT. It is translated as CASAADSLGNTIYF.

This clonotype was observed at least ten times. The chain uses TRBV24-1 and TRBJ2-3, with 8 bases aligning to TRBD2. This CDR3 is built from 17 residues. CDR1 and CDR2 (germline): KGHDR, SFDVKD. V trimming: 0 bases; J trimming: 0 bases; junction bases outside the gene matches: 4. CDR3: CATSDLRTSSSTDTQYF. The DNA of the CDR3 is TGTGCCACCAGTGATTTGAGGACTAGCTCGAGCACAGATACGCAGTATTTT.

This sequence joins TRBV28 and TRBJ2-1; 10 bases are shared with TRBD2. The CDR3 spans 18 residues. Germline CDR1 and CDR2: MDHEN and SYDVKM. With V trimmed by 2 bases and J by 6 bases, 13 bases remained unmatched. CDR3 sequence: CASSLALAGEEWVNEQFF. The CDR3 bases are TGTGCCAGCAGTTTAGCTCTAGCGGGAGAAGAATGGGTCAATGAGCAGTTCTTC.

The chain carries TRBV27 and TRBJ1-4; the D gene is possibly TRBD1 (5 bases). Germline V gives CDR1 MNHEY, CDR2 SMNVEV (reference sequence). The V end lost 8 bases, the J end lost 7 bases, and 8 bases lay between the germline ends. The CDR3 has 11 amino acids. The CDR3 DNA follows: TGTGCCAGCCGCACAGGTGAAAAACTGTTTTTT. Translated: CASRTGEKLFF.

The chain carries TRBV19 and TRBJ1-5, with 11 bases aligning to TRBD1. The germline gives CDR1 LNHDA, CDR2 SQIVND (reference sequence). CDR3 size: 16 residues. J lost 1 base, V lost 3 bases, and 2 bases had no gene match. The CDR3 reads CASSIGTGGSNQPQHF. For the CDR3, the DNA is TGTGCCAGTAGTATCGGGACAGGGGGAAGCAATCAGCCCCAGCATTTT.

This clonotype was observed a few times. This rearrangement joins TRBV15 to TRBJ1-2; D might be TRBD1 (5 bases). The ends were cut back, 5 bases at V and 2 bases at J, with 15 bases in the middle. Looked up from germline, CDR1 is LNHNV and CDR2 is YYDKDF (reference sequence). CDR3 length: 15 amino acids. DNA of the CDR3: TGTGCCACCAGCCACCGGTGGGGGGGAAACTATGGCTACACCTTC. This gives the protein CATSHRWGGNYGYTF.

V gene TRBV19 combines with J gene TRBJ2-1; TRBD2 might be the D (6 bases). The CDR3 totals 15 residues. V was shortened by 4 bases and J by 6 bases, with 16 bases between the two germline ends. Germline lookup yields CDR1 LNHDA and CDR2 SQIVND (reference sequence). CDR3 protein: CASSTKPGTPNEQFF. The CDR3 bases are TGTGCCAGTAGTACAAAACCCGGGACTCCCAATGAGCAGTTCTTC.

This clonotype was detected many times. V is TRBV6-5 and J is TRBJ1-1, with a possible D match to TRBD1 (5 bases). Between the trimmed V and J ends, which lost 4 bases and 1 base, there was a span of 13 bases. The CDR3 loop spans 15 amino acids. Germline V gives CDR1 MNHEY, CDR2 SVGAGI. The CDR3 reads CASSWAGNGNTEAFF. CDR3 bases: TGTGCCAGCAGTTGGGCAGGGAACGGGAACACTGAAGCTTTCTTT.

This clonotype occurred many times. This chain links TRBV3-1 with TRBJ1-1; a possible D gene is TRBD1 (6 bases). The CDR3 consists of 14 residues. V gave up 3 bases and J gave up 5 bases, with 13 bases separating them. From germline, CDR1 is LGHDT and CDR2 YNNKEL (reference sequence). CDR3 protein: CASSHWGLETEAFF. In nucleotides, the CDR3 is TGTGCCAGCAGCCATTGGGGGCTGGAGACTGAAGCTTTCTTT.